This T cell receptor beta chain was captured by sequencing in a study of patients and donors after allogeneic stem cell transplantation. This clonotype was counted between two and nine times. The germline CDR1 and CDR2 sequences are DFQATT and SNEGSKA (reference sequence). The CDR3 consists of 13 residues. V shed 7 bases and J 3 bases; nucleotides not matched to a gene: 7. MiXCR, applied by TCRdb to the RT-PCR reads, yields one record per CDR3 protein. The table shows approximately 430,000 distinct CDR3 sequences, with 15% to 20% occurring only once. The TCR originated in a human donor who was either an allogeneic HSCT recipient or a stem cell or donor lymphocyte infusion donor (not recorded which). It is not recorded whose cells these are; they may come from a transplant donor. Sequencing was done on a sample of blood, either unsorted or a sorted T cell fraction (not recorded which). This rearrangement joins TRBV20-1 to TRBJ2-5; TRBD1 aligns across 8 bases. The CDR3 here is CSVSRTGKETQYF. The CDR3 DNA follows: TGCAGTGTTTCCCGGACAGGGAAAGAGACCCAGTACTTC.